This T cell receptor beta chain was documented in a study of blood T cell repertoires in COVID-19. Study context: T cells, B-cell-depleted T cells, or PBMCs supplied cDNA or gDNA.

Germline V gives CDR1 MDHEN, CDR2 SYDVKM. This CDR3 has 15 amino acids. V was trimmed by 5 bases and J by 0 bases, leaving 12 bases between them. How the authors handled the data: Amplification from reference gene primers served as the basis for estimated nucleated cell counts. Some clones are missing from TCRdb's copy, which holds only in-frame ones; the method was immunoSEQ multiplex PCR. V and J calls and clone size are as listed in that table; D and trimming were resolved from the DNA. The sample has around 200,000 clones; roughly nine tenths are singletons. The receptor was isolated from a man aged 40-49 years with acute or convalescent COVID-19. The rearrangement links TRBV28 to TRBJ2-3; maybe TRBD2 (6 bases). Sequences were obtained from peripheral blood. The CDR3 spells CASSARGTSTDTQYF. The CDR3 DNA is TGTGCCAGCAGTGCCCGGGGGACTAGCACAGATACGCAGTATTTT.